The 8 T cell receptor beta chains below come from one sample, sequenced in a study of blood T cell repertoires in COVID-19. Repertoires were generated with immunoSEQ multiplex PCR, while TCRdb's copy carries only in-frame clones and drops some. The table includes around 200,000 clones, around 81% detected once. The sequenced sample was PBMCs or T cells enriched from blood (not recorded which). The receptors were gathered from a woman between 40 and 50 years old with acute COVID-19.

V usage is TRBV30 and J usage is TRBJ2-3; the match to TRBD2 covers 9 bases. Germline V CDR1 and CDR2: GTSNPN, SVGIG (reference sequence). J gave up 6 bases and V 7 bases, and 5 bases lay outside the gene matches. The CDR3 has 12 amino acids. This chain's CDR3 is CALSGGTDTQYF. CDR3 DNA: TGTGCCTTGAGCGGGGGGACCGATACGCAGTATTTT.

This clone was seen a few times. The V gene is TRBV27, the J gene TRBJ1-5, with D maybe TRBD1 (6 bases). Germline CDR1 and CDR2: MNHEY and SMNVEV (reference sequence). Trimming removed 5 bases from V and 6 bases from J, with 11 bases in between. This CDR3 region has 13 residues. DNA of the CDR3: TGTGCCAGCAGTCATACAGGGACTCAGCCCCAGCATTTT. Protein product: CASSHTGTQPQHF.

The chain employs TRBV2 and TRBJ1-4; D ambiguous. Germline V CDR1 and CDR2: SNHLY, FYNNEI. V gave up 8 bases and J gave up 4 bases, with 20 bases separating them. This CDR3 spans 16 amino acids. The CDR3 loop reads CASSNLGEGINEKLFF. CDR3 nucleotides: TGTGCCAGCTCTAATTTGGGCGAGGGAATTAATGAAAAACTGTTTTTT.

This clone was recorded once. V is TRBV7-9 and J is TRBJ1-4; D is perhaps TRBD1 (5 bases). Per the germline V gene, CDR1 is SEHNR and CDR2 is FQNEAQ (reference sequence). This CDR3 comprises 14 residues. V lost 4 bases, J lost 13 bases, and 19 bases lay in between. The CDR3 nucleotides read TGTGCCAGCAGCTCCACGAAAGATTCGGGACTACTGTTTTTT. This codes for CASSSTKDSGLLFF.

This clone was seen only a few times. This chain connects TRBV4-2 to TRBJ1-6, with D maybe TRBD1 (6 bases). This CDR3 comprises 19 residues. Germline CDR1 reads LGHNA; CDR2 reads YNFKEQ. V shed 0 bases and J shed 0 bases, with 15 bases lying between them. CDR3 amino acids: CASSQDLIRDNSYNSPLHF. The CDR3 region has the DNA TGTGCCAGCAGCCAAGATCTTATCCGGGACAACTCCTATAATTCACCCCTCCACTTT.

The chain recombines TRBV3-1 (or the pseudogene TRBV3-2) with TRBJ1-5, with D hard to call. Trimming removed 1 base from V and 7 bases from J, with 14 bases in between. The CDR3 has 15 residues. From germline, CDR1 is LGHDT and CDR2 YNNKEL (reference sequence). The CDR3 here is CASSQGRESRQPQHF. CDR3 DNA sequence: TGTGCCAGCAGCCAAGGGAGGGAGTCACGGCAGCCCCAGCATTTT.

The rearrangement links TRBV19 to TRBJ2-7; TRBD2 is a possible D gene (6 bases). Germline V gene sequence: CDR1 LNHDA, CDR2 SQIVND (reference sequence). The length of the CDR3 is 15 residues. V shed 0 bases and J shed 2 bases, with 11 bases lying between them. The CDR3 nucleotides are TGTGCCAGTAGTATAGATCGGGGAGGCCCCTACGAGCAGTACTTC. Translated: CASSIDRGGPYEQYF.

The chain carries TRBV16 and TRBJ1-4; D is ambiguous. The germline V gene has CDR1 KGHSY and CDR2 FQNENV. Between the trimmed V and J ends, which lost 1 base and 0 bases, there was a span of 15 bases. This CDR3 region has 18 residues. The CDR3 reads CASSQYGPGRATNEKLFF. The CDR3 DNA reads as TGTGCCAGCAGCCAATACGGACCTGGGAGAGCAACTAATGAAAAACTGTTTTTT. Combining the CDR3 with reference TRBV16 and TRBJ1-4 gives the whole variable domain GEEVAQTPKHLVRGEGQKAKLYCAPIKGHSYVFWYQQVLKNEFKFLISFQNENVFDETGMPKERFSAKCLPNSPCSLEIQATKLEDSAVYFCASSQYGPGRATNEKLFFGSGTQLSVL.